Detailed here is one T cell receptor (beta chain). The target antigen is unknown. The data originate from a study of T cell clonotyping in hematopoietic cell transplantation. V gave up 4 bases and J gave up 0 bases, with 16 bases separating them. Germline V gene data show CDR1 as LGHNA and CDR2 as YSLEER. The length of the CDR3 is 16 residues. The time point was: recipient sample about 28 days before transplant, after cytoreduction. Data came from immunoSEQ multiplex PCR; TCRdb stores just in-frame clones and leaves some out. Counted here are some 30,000 clones, 70% to 75% occurring once; the ten biggest clones make up about 6.5%. Broader study findings: Cells were unsorted, so CD4 and CD8 contributions were not separated. Pathologically expanded recipient clonotypes increased progressively from day 30 to day 180 as diversity fell.

The rearrangement joins TRBV4-3 to TRBJ2-7; D might be TRBD2 (5 bases). This receptor was taken from a man aged 50 or older with myelodysplastic syndrome. Some clones in this sample may be carry-over from other donors' samples. Sequencing was performed on peripheral blood mononuclear cells, taken before stem cell transplant. CDR3 sequence reads: CASSLGIRTSSYEQYF. CDR3 DNA sequence: TGCGCCAGCAGCCTCGGGATAAGAACTAGCTCCTACGAGCAGTACTTC.